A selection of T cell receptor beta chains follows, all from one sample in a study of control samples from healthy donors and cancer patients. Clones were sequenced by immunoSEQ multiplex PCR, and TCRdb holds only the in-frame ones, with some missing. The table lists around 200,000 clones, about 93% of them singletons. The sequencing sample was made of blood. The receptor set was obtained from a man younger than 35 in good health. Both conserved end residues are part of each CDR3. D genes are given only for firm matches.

cdr3_nt: TGTGCCAGCAGTAGGGGACAGGGGGTCCCTAATGAAAAACTGTTTTTT
cdr3_aa: CASSRGQGVPNEKLFF
j_call: TRBJ1-4
v_call: TRBV6-6
d_call: TRBD1

cdr3_nt: TGTGCCAGCAGTTACGGGGACTCTGGAAACACCATATATTTT
cdr3_aa: CASSYGDSGNTIYF
j_call: TRBJ1-3
v_call: TRBV6-6
d_call: -

cdr3_nt: TGTGCCAGCAGCCCCGGAGGAAAGCAGTTCTTC
cdr3_aa: CASSPGGKQFF
j_call: TRBJ2-1
v_call: TRBV7-6
d_call: -

cdr3_nt: TGTGCCACCAGCAGATCCCCAGTTTACGGGGCCATCACAGATACGCAGTATTTT
cdr3_aa: CATSRSPVYGAITDTQYF
j_call: TRBJ2-3
v_call: TRBV15
d_call: -

cdr3_nt: TGTGCCAGCAGCTTAGGACGCCCCCCGGGAGAGCAGTACTTC
cdr3_aa: CASSLGRPPGEQYF
j_call: TRBJ2-7
v_call: TRBV7-2
d_call: -

cdr3_nt: TGTGCCACCAGCAGAGATCCGGGGACAGCTTCCTACGAGCAGTACTTC
cdr3_aa: CATSRDPGTASYEQYF
j_call: TRBJ2-7
v_call: TRBV15
d_call: TRBD1

cdr3_nt: TGTGCCTGGAGTGCGGGTCGGGATGAAAAACTGTTTTTT
cdr3_aa: CAWSAGRDEKLFF
j_call: TRBJ1-4
v_call: TRBV30
d_call: -

cdr3_nt: TGTGCCAGCTCACCATTTTCAGGACAGGGGGCAGGTACTGAAGCTTTCTTT
cdr3_aa: CASSPFSGQGAGTEAFF
j_call: TRBJ1-1
v_call: TRBV18
d_call: TRBD1

cdr3_nt: TGTGCCAGCAGATTGGGACAGGGGGATAGTCAGCCCCAGCATTTT
cdr3_aa: CASRLGQGDSQPQHF
j_call: TRBJ1-5
v_call: TRBV28
d_call: TRBD1

cdr3_nt: TGTGCCAGCAGCTTTCAGGAAAAGACTGGAAACACCATATATTTT
cdr3_aa: CASSFQEKTGNTIYF
j_call: TRBJ1-3
v_call: TRBV7-2
d_call: -

cdr3_nt: TGTGCCAGCTCACCGAGACAGAGAGAGACCCAGTACTTC
cdr3_aa: CASSPRQRETQYF
j_call: TRBJ2-5
v_call: TRBV18
d_call: -

cdr3_nt: TGTGCCAGCTCACCTGTCACCCCAGGCGATGGCTACACCTTC
cdr3_aa: CASSPVTPGDGYTF
j_call: TRBJ1-2
v_call: TRBV18
d_call: -

cdr3_nt: TGCGCCAGCAGCTTAGGGACAAACTACTACTCCTACGAGCAGTACTTC
cdr3_aa: CASSLGTNYYSYEQYF
j_call: TRBJ2-7
v_call: TRBV5-1
d_call: -

cdr3_nt: TGCGCCAGCAGCTTGTCCAGCTACAGGGGAGGATATAATGGCTACACCTTC
cdr3_aa: CASSLSSYRGGYNGYTF
j_call: TRBJ1-2
v_call: TRBV5-1
d_call: TRBD1

cdr3_nt: TGTGCCAGCAGCTTAGCTGGGGGCGCTTGGGAGACCCAGTACTTC
cdr3_aa: CASSLAGGAWETQYF
j_call: TRBJ2-5
v_call: TRBV7-7
d_call: -

cdr3_nt: TGTGCCAGCAGCCCGTCCGGCAGGGGCGGTAGCTACACCTTC
cdr3_aa: CASSPSGRGGSYTF
j_call: TRBJ1-2
v_call: TRBV5-6
d_call: -

cdr3_nt: TGTGCCAGCAGTGAAAGACTAGTTAGGTATGAGCAGTTCTTC
cdr3_aa: CASSERLVRYEQFF
j_call: TRBJ2-1
v_call: TRBV2
d_call: -

cdr3_nt: TGTGCCAGCAGCCAAGGGTCCGGGGCCAACGTCCTGACTTTC
cdr3_aa: CASSQGSGANVLTF
j_call: TRBJ2-6
v_call: TRBV3-1/TRBV3-2
d_call: -

cdr3_nt: TGTGCCACCAGTAGCGGAGGGGGCGATAGCACCGGGGAGCTGTTTTTT
cdr3_aa: CATSSGGGDSTGELFF
j_call: TRBJ2-2
v_call: TRBV24-1
d_call: -

cdr3_nt: TGTGCCAGTAGTAGGGCCTCACCTGGAAACACCATATATTTT
cdr3_aa: CASSRASPGNTIYF
j_call: TRBJ1-3
v_call: TRBV19
d_call: -

cdr3_nt: TGTGCCTGGAGTGTAACAGGGTCTATGGCTTTCTTT
cdr3_aa: CAWSVTGSMAFF
j_call: TRBJ1-1
v_call: TRBV30
d_call: -

cdr3_nt: TGTGCCAGCAGTGACCAGGGGTATTCACCCCTCCACTTT
cdr3_aa: CASSDQGYSPLHF
j_call: TRBJ1-6
v_call: TRBV2
d_call: -